This T cell receptor beta chain was sequenced during a study of T cell changes during pregnancy in multiple sclerosis. CDR1 is MNHEY and CDR2 is SMNVEV in the germline V gene (reference sequence). The CDR3 has 16 amino acids. The V and J ends lost 4 bases and 0 bases respectively, with 13 bases between them. Assay used: immunoSEQ multiplex PCR; TCRdb lists only in-frame clones, some missing. The sample holds some 99,000 clones; approximately 93% are singletons and the top ten take less than 1%. The input for sequencing was peripheral blood, taken after pregnancy. V gene TRBV27 combines with J gene TRBJ2-1; D ambiguous. The sequence came from a female donor with multiple sclerosis, enrolled in a pregnancy study. In DNA form, the CDR3 reads TGTGCCAGCAGTTCACGACTCCAGAGCTCCTACAATGAGCAGTTCTTC. Residues: CASSSRLQSSYNEQFF.